Below are 10 T cell receptor beta chains sequenced from a single sample in a study of T cells in localized non-small cell lung cancer. TCRdb's table, derived via immunoSEQ multiplex PCR, lists solely in-frame clones and lacks some. The sample lists tens of thousands of clones, around 85% occurring once. The starting material was peripheral blood, obtained before any cancer treatment. These receptors were obtained from a woman aged 40 to 75 with stage I lung adenocarcinoma.

The gene calls are TRBV7-9 and TRBJ2-1; perhaps D is TRBD1 or TRBD2 (5 bases each). Trimming stripped 3 bases from V and 1 base from J, with 10 bases between. The germline CDR1 and CDR2 sequences are SEHNR and FQNEAQ (reference sequence). This CDR3 spans 15 amino acids. CDR3 amino acids: CASSFGTGSYNEQFF. The CDR3 coding sequence is TGTGCCAGCAGCTTCGGGACCGGATCCTACAATGAGCAGTTCTTC.

This chain connects TRBV7-3 to TRBJ2-1; 8 bases are shared with TRBD2. The germline V gene encodes CDR1 SGHTA and CDR2 FQGTGA. CDR3 size: 17 residues. With V trimmed by 5 bases and J by 3 bases, 12 bases remained unmatched. For the CDR3, the DNA is TGTGCCAGCAGCCCCGCCGGGGGTCTAGCGGGCTACAATGAGCAGTTCTTC. It is translated as CASSPAGGLAGYNEQFF.

The chain couples TRBV7-2 to TRBJ2-7; TRBD2 matches at 13 bases. Germline V CDR1 and CDR2: SGHTA, FQGNSA. The CDR3 length is 15 residues. J gave up 7 bases and V 5 bases, and 8 bases lay outside the gene matches. CDR3 loop: CASSPGLAGAREQYF. CDR3 nucleotide sequence: TGTGCCAGCAGCCCTGGACTAGCGGGGGCTAGGGAGCAGTACTTC.

The chain uses TRBV5-6 and TRBJ1-1, with D maybe TRBD1 (5 bases). Germline V CDR1 and CDR2: SGHDT, YYEEEE. The CDR3 totals 14 residues. Trimming cost V 0 bases and J 4 bases, with 10 bases left between them. The CDR3 DNA is TGTGCCAGCAGCTTGGGGCAGGGCGGCACTGAAGCTTTCTTT. This translates into CASSLGQGGTEAFF.

The chain links TRBV7-8 to TRBJ2-3; a possible D gene is TRBD2 (5 bases). V was pared by 4 bases and J by 8 bases, with 25 bases between. The CDR3 has 17 residues. CDR1 is SGHVS and CDR2 is FQNEAQ in the germline V gene. The CDR3 region is CASSSPGVAGEYGTQYF. CDR3 bases: TGTGCCAGCAGCTCCCCCGGGGTAGCTGGGGAGTATGGTACGCAGTATTTT.

The chain carries TRBV7-8 and TRBJ2-7; TRBD2 aligns across 8 bases. The CDR3 sequence is 18 residues long. After removal of 1 base from V and 0 bases from J, the junction contained 11 bases not matched to a gene. Germline CDR1 and CDR2: SGHVS and FQNEAQ. Here the CDR3 DNA reads TGTGCCAGCAGCTTAGGGGTAATAGCGGGGTTTAGCTCCTACGAGCAGTACTTC. As protein: CASSLGVIAGFSSYEQYF. The full variable domain, completed using reference TRBV7-8 and TRBJ2-7, is GAGVSQSPRYKVAKRGQDVALRCDPISGHVSLFWYQQALGQGPEFLTYFQNEAQLDKSGLPSDRFFAERPEGSVSTLKIQRTQQEDSAVYLCASSLGVIAGFSSYEQYFGPGTRLTVT.

This rearrangement joins TRBV7-2 to TRBJ2-2, with D unclear. Trimming stripped 5 bases from V and 5 bases from J, with 12 bases between. This CDR3 is built from 14 residues. CDR1 SGHTA and CDR2 FQGNSA come from the germline V gene. This chain's CDR3 is CASSGRSVTGELFF. DNA of the CDR3: TGTGCCAGCAGCGGGCGCTCCGTAACCGGGGAGCTGTTTTTT.

This clone was detected once. Here the CDR3 reads CASSPTGTGTQPQHF. CDR3 coding DNA: TGTGCCAGCTCACCGACCGGGACAGGGACTCAGCCCCAGCATTTT. V and J are TRBV18 and TRBJ1-5; 9 bases are shared with TRBD1. Germline values: CDR1 KGHSH, CDR2 LQKENI. The ends lost 3 bases at V and 6 bases at J; junction bases unmatched: 6. This CDR3 contains 15 residues.

This clone was observed a handful of times. CDR3 loop: CASSQQGLNTEAFF. CDR3 coding DNA: TGTGCCAGCAGTCAACAGGGACTGAACACTGAAGCTTTCTTT. This chain links TRBV2 with TRBJ1-1; D perhaps matches TRBD1 (6 bases). V lost 5 bases, J lost 0 bases, and 10 bases lay in between. Per germline, CDR1 SNHLY and CDR2 FYNNEI. The CDR3 spans 14 residues. Together with reference TRBV2 and TRBJ1-1, the CDR3 gives the full variable domain: EPEVTQTPSHQVTQMGQEVILRCVPISNHLYFYWYRQILGQKVEFLVSFYNNEISEKSEIFDDQFSVERPDGSNFTLKIRSTKLEDSAMYFCASSQQGLNTEAFFGQGTRLTVV.

The chain uses TRBV7-2 and TRBJ1-4; no reliable D call. V was trimmed by 3 bases and J by 7 bases, leaving 9 bases between them. Germline-derived CDR1 and CDR2 are SGHTA and FQGNSA. The CDR3 is 13 amino acids. The chain's CDR3 is CASSLQAGEKLFF. The CDR3 DNA follows: TGTGCCAGCAGCTTGCAGGCGGGTGAAAAACTGTTTTTT.